The TCR beta chain under discussion was sequenced for a study of shared clonotypes between healthy human individuals. Assay runs were performed at deep level. Template for every sorted-subset replicate PCR totaled approximately 0.2 ug DNA, around 33,000 T cell genomes. The data were produced by immunoSEQ multiplex PCR, yet TCRdb's version contains in-frame clones alone and is incomplete. The sample consists of about 2.1 million clones, roughly 91% of them appearing once. J lost 6 bases, V lost 4 bases, and 3 bases had no gene match. CDR1 and CDR2 (germline): LNHDA, SQIVND (reference sequence). This CDR3 comprises 13 residues. Study-wide points: Incomplete sequencing of sorted subsets was indicated by rarefaction despite large depth.

As regards this clone: The antigen is undetermined. At the DNA level, this CDR3 is encoded by other sequences in the same sample as well.

Naive CD8 cells, CD45RO-negative and positively selected for CCR7, excluded terminally differentiated effector memory CD45RA+ cells. All the donors were Caucasian adults who lived in Nashville, Tennessee. The receptor was isolated from a man between 18 and 35 years old in good health. Some clones in this sample may be carry-over from other donors' samples. The chain has TRBV19 and TRBJ2-7; 10 bases align to TRBD1. The sample taken for sequencing was naive CD8+ T cells from PBMCs. Written as DNA, the CDR3 is TGTGCCAGTAGTACCCGGACAGGGGGCGAGCAGTACTTC. It encodes CASSTRTGGEQYF.